Included here is one TCR beta chain sequence, with context. These data are taken from a study of blood T cell repertoires in COVID-19. Across the study: The analysed material was cDNA or gDNA that came from T cells, B-cell-depleted T cells, or PBMCs.

CDR1 is LNHNV and CDR2 is YYDKDF in the germline V gene (reference sequence). V lost 9 bases and J lost 4, with 13 bases in between. The CDR3 totals 13 residues. The assay was immunoSEQ multiplex PCR, and TCRdb's table has in-frame clones only and misses some. This table has 200,000 to 250,000 clones, about four fifths appearing once. The material sequenced was peripheral blood. The chain employs TRBV15 and TRBJ1-5; D is unclear. This TCR came from a woman older than 75 with acute or convalescent COVID-19. The CDR3 reads CATAREENQPQHF. As DNA, the CDR3 is TGTGCCACTGCCCGAGAGGAGAATCAGCCCCAGCATTTT.